This TCR beta chain emerged from a study of T cell clonotyping in hematopoietic cell transplantation. Whole-study results and caveats: Few recipient clonotypes overlapped donors; over 97% were de novo at given depth. Recipient TCR diversity dropped after transplant; expanded clonotypes rose from day 30 to 180.

Recipient blood drawn about 28 days pretransplant and days 30, 100, 180 after. CDR3 length: 13 amino acids. In germline, CDR1 is SGDLS, CDR2 YYNGEE. Deletions cut 7 bases from V and 4 bases from J, with 12 bases between. Profiled with immunoSEQ multiplex PCR; TCRdb holds only in-frame clones, not every one. The profile shows 9,500 to 13,000 clones, roughly 87% of them singletons. As for this clone: Its antigen remains unidentified.

Sequenced material: PBMCs, taken 100 days after allogeneic stem cell transplant. This sequence was found in a female patient aged 55-70 years who had an allogeneic stem cell transplant from an unrelated donor, so the T cells may come from the graft donor. Some clones in this sample may be carry-over from other donors' samples. This rearrangement joins TRBV9 to TRBJ2-1; possible D gene TRBD2, 6 bases. The CDR3 region is CASGPGGYNEQFF. The CDR3 nucleotides are TGTGCCAGCGGCCCTGGGGGGTACAATGAGCAGTTCTTC.